This T cell receptor (beta chain) was recorded in a study of cytomegalovirus exposure and HLA in healthy donors (dated by TCRdb to about 2017). With regard to the full study: In an earlier analysis of roughly 590 of the donors, around 290 Gb of sequence data and roughly 100 million unique TCR beta sequences from 180 million or so T cells were reported. An earlier analysis of 587 of the donors used high-throughput TCR beta sequencing to judge whether each TCR beta V gene segment behaved as functional or pseudogenic. The study was designed to test whether signatures of past pathogen exposure could be identified by cataloging public T cell receptors. Using immunosequencing, the study profiled T cell repertoires from fewer than 700 subjects and related those repertoires to cytomegalovirus serostatus. The later analysis used no new phenotypic data to find candidate immune exposures, relying instead on TCR beta sequences and their occurrence across donors. About 280 gigabases of sequencing data and approximately 85 million unique TCR sequences were included in an early release covering about 700 HLA-typed donors. Among roughly 400 genotyped donors of the cohort, an average of approximately 240,000 unique TCR beta nucleotide sequences were sequenced per donor, around a sixth of them non-productive. Roughly 5 DR-DQ haplotypes were handled as single units for association and clustering because linkage in the cohort was strong. Among the roughly 400 genotyped donors, around 81% belonged to the genetic ancestry cluster associated with self-reported Caucasian donors. Donor age, sex, ethnicity and CMV serostatus were compiled together with the repertoire data. All discovery cohort repertoires had been generated using a single sequencing platform. The study combined high-throughput TCR immunosequencing, statistical association of individual TCRs with disease status, and machine learning to predict cytomegalovirus infection status. A later analysis re-analyzed previously published TCR beta repertoires from 550 to 700 donors and added high-resolution HLA genotyping to study TCR occurrence patterns. A later genetic analysis took genome-wide SNP genotypes for about three fifths of the roughly 700 donors and used that subset as a discovery cohort. Typing coverage differed by locus: A, B, C, DRB1 and DQB1 were typed in roughly 620-640 donors, DQA1 in about 550, DPA1 in over 600, and DPB1 in roughly 450. Class I and class II HLA loci were covered by the typing at four-digit resolution. In addition to the first cohort of roughly 670 subjects, a separate validation cohort of 120 different subjects was used. General conclusions and limits of the study: Correlated functional status among segregating V segments might be attributable to linkage disequilibrium, but an unknown experimental factor could not be ruled out. The sequencing pipeline was judged likely to have produced a cluster of highly shared sequence variants as a technical artifact. V-gene and J-gene trimming of TCR beta chains was associated with a missense DCLRE1C variant in a later genetic analysis, and the association was replicated in an independent cohort. The authors suggested that the approach could potentially be generalized to other disease states and immunological phenotypes. Because HLA typing was unavailable for some donors at each locus, only the typed subset was used in association tests. A later analysis found that most CMV-associated TCR beta chains appeared HLA-restricted, with HLA associations seemingly driven largely by CMV exposure. When HLA alleles, especially DR and DQ, strongly co-occurred, TCR associations were difficult to assign to individual alleles. An earlier analysis of some 560 of the donors showed that most TCR beta V segments appeared in productive rearrangements either about 87% or about 30% of the time, which broadly matched IMGT annotations. Across donors, most TCR sequences were observed very rarely, whereas some public TCRs were present in many individuals. The study gave a list of under 200 TCR beta chains associated with cytomegalovirus. The cohort was sequenced for TCR beta chains only, and without alpha or paired-chain data the features that could be detected were limited. A further reported finding was that TCR beta sequences accurately predicted the HLA-A and HLA-B alleles for most subjects in the first cohort. A later analysis associated some 17,000 TCR beta sequences with specific HLA alleles at a false discovery rate of 0.05. CMV serostatus was the only immune exposure information available for the cohort. Because the 87-base-pair reads could not distinguish some IMGT-functional V segments, including TRBV6-2 and TRBV6-3, those segments were excluded. Sequencing depth was assumed to be roughly uniform across donors in the presence/absence analyses, though that assumption may not hold. In a later analysis, HLA-associated TCR beta chains showed more clonal expansion and lower generation probabilities than non-associated chains that were equally common. According to a later analysis, TCR association rates differed among HLA loci, with DRB1 alleles showing the most associated TCRs and HLA-C alleles showing the fewest. According to a later genetic analysis, donors in an Asian-associated ancestry cluster had fewer N-insertions in productive TCRs than the approximately 650-donor mean. Because counts were too low, seventeen rarely observed V segments, including chromosome 9 orphons, were excluded from the earlier analysis of about 500 of the donors. In both the original and validation cohorts, the classifier was reported to diagnose cytomegalovirus status with high specificity and sensitivity. Several of the top co-occurrence clusters appeared to be linked to parvovirus B19, influenza, CMV and Epstein-Barr virus, according to a later analysis. A few of the identified cytomegalovirus-associated TCR beta chains were confirmed in vitro to be specific for cytomegalovirus antigens.

Measured from the cysteine to the phenylalanine, the CDR3 is 15 residues long. Here the CDR3 DNA is all that survives: 45 bases in frame from base 1. The germline V gene encodes CDR1 SGHDT and CDR2 YYEEEE. V ends up 2 bases short and J 3 bases short, with an unmatched junction base count of 5. The cohort consisted of 600 to 750 healthy bone marrow donors. At the time of sampling, every cohort member was nominally healthy, though immune exposures that went unrecorded were likely present. The donor was CMV seronegative and was included in the group of under 450 seronegative cohort members. Every donor gave a peripheral blood sample, and the peripheral blood mononuclear cells from that sample were used for TCR beta sequencing. Genomic DNA was extracted from the blood cell samples with the Qiagen DNeasy Blood Extraction Kit. Library creation used the immunoSEQ multiplex PCR assay. A mixture of 60 forward primers for TCR Vbeta segments and 13 reverse primers for TCR Jbeta segments was used in the multiplex PCR. The CDR3 region of rearranged TCR beta genes was amplified from genomic DNA with a multiplex PCR assay. Amplified TCR beta libraries were sequenced as 87-base-pair reads on the Illumina HiSeq System. Turning to the authors' computational methods: A later analysis counted about 76 million unique TCR beta chains across the 550 to 800 repertoires, and 10 million to 11 million of these chains were shared by at least two donors. Raw reads were error-corrected and collapsed into unique sequences by a nearest-neighbor algorithm in which closely related sequences were merged to remove PCR and sequencing errors. Alignment of CDR3 sequences to IMGT reference sequences was used to assign V, D and J gene segments. For a sequence to be retained, a match of at least six nucleotides was required to both a V gene segment and a J gene segment. Rearrangements were classified as productive when the CDR3 lacked stop codons and remained in frame with V and J, and all other rearrangements were classified as non-productive. Following IMGT convention, CDR3 was defined as the stretch from the second conserved V-encoded cysteine to the conserved J-encoded phenylalanine. The earlier analysis of about 530 of the donors excluded any sequence lacking an unambiguous match to a single V gene segment. In an earlier analysis of approximately 590 of the donors, V segments were called functional above 56.7% productive rearrangements and were called segregating when the between-donor standard deviation exceeded 5%. A statistical classification framework was developed to diagnose cytomegalovirus status using the catalog of TCR beta chain sequences. In a later analysis, TCR nucleotide sequences were compared against IMGT/GENE-DB human TR gene sequences so that V and J genes could be assigned. The TCRdist pipeline was used in a later analysis to assign CDR3 sequences and most-parsimonious VDJ recombination scenarios. A later analysis defined each TCR beta chain by its CDR3 amino acid sequence plus V-gene family, and excluded reads lacking a unique V-gene family. In a later analysis, approximately 640 highly shared, low-generation-probability nucleotide sequences were removed to address suspected cross-contamination and a sequencing artifact. For each public chain, a later analysis derived a clonal expansion index from normalized ranks of inferred template counts within each repertoire. A later analysis computed generation probabilities with a VDJ recombination model fitted to out-of-frame rearrangements, and checked the results against IGoR. A later analysis scored TCR-TCR, TCR-HLA and TCR-CMV co-occurrence with hypergeometric tests, applying a repertoire-size bias correction to TCR pairs. False discovery rates were estimated in a later analysis by permuting HLA or CMV assignments 20 times. In a later analysis, co-occurring TCRs were grouped using DBSCAN, with TCRdist sequence similarity added in when clustering inside HLA-allele-positive subsets. Repertoires with fewer than 30,000 or more than 120,000 public chains, plus five repertoires with anomalous nucleotide sharing, were excluded from co-occurrence clustering. In its TCRdb copy, this immuneACCESS table keeps in-frame sequences only and misses some clones. Where compared with another copy, unresolved V genes explain less than half of these, and the others have no known cause. V and J calls and clone size follow that table, whereas D and trimming were derived from the DNA. This sample comprises over 120,000 clones, around 80% of them detected only once. Of the sample, around 2.9% falls within the top ten clones.

With regard to this clone: Its antigen specificity is not known. Base qualities are not at hand, and no much larger clone is one base apart.

The sequence is built from TRBV5-6 and TRBJ2-3; 8 bases in the middle match TRBD2. This clonotype was sampled from a female donor in good health and CMV-seronegative. The sequenced sample consisted of PBMCs. The CDR3 corresponds to CASSFTQRGTDTQYF. The DNA sequence reads TGTGCCAGCAGCTTCACCCAGCGGGGGACAGATACGCAGTATTTT.